The following is a TCR beta chain sequence with its context. Repertoires were generated with immunoSEQ multiplex PCR, while TCRdb's copy carries only in-frame clones and drops some. The sample lists 650,000 to 800,000 clones; approximately 90% were seen once. From germline, CDR1 is KGHSH and CDR2 LQKENI. The length of the CDR3 is 15 residues. Trimming took 6 bases from V and 4 from J, leaving 18 bases between them. The data are from a study of blood T cell repertoires in COVID-19. Sequenced input: peripheral blood. This receptor was taken from a woman aged 18-29 years with acute or convalescent COVID-19. This chain connects TRBV18 to TRBJ1-1; no firm D call. The CDR3 is CASSQNEAGSTEAFF. The CDR3 bases are TGTGCCAGCTCCCAGAATGAGGCCGGGAGCACTGAAGCTTTCTTT.